This T cell receptor (beta chain) was retrieved from a study of T cells of healthy individuals. TCRdb passed the 5' RACE reads through MiXCR, listing each CDR3 protein once. The sample consists of 60,000 to 75,000 distinct CDR3 sequences, roughly 17% of them appearing once. This CDR3 has 15 amino acids. V lost 4 bases to trimming and J lost 2 bases, with 14 bases between them. From germline, CDR1 is KGHSH and CDR2 LQKENI. This sequence originates from a human donor in good health. The rearrangement links TRBV18 to TRBJ2-5; a possible D gene is TRBD1 (5 bases). The CDR3 sequence is CASSQGWARQETQYF. The DNA for the CDR3 is TGTGCCAGCTCACAGGGGTGGGCCCGACAAGAGACCCAGTACTTC. Full variable domain (remainder filled in from reference TRBV18 and TRBJ2-5): NAGVMQNPRHLVRRRGQEARLRCSPMKGHSHVYWYRQLPEEGLKFMVYLQKENIIDESGMPKERFSAEFPKEGPSILRIQQVVRGDSAAYFCASSQGWARQETQYFGPGTRLLVL.